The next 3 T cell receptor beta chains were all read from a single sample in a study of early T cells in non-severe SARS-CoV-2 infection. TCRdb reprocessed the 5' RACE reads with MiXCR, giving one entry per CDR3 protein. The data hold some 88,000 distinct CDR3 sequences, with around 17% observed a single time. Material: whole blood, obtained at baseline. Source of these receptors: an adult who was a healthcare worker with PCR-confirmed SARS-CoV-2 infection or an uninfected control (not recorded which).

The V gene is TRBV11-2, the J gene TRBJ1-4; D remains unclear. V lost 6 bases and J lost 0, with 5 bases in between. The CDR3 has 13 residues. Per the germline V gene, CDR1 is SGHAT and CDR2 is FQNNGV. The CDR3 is CASSKATNEKLFF. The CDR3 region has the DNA TGTGCCAGCAGTAAAGCAACTAATGAAAAACTGTTTTTT.

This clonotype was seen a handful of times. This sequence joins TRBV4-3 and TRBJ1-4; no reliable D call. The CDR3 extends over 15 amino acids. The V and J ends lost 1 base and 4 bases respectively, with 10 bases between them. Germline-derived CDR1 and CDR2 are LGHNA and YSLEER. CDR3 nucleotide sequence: TGCGCCAGCAGCCAAGTCAAACGGTATAATGAAAAACTGTTTTTT. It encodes CASSQVKRYNEKLFF.

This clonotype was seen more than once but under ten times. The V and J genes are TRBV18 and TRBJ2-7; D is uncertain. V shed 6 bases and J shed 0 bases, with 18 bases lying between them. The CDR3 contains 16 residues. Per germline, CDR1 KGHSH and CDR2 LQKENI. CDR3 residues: CASSSPGGSSSYEQYF. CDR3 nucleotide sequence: TGTGCCAGCTCGTCACCGGGCGGTTCGAGCTCCTACGAGCAGTACTTC.